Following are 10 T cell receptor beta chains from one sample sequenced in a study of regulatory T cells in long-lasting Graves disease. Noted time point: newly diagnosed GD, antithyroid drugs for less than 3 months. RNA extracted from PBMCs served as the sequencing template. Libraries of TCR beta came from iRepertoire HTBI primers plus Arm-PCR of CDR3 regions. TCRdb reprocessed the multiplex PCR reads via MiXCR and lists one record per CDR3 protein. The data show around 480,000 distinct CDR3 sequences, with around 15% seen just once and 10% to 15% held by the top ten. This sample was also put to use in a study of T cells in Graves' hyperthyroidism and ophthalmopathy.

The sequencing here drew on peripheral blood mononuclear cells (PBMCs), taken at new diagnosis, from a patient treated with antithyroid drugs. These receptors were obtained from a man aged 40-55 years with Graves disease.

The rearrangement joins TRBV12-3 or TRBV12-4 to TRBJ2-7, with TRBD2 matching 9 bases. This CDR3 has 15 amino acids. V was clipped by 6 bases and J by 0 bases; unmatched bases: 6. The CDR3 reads CASRRAGGSSYEQYF. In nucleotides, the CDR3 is TGTGCCAGCAGAAGAGCGGGGGGAAGCTCCTACGAGCAGTACTTC.

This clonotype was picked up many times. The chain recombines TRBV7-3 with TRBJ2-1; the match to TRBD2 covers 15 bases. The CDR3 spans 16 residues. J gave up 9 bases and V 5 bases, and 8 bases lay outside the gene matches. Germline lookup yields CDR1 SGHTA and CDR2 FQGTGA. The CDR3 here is CASSPGTSGRPGEQFF. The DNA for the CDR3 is TGTGCCAGCAGCCCCGGGACTAGCGGGAGGCCCGGTGAGCAGTTCTTC.

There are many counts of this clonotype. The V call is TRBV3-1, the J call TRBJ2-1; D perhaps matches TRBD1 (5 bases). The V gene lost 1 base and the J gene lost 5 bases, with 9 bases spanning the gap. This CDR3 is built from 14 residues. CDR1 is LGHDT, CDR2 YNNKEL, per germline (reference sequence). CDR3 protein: CASSQGAGNNEQFF. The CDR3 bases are TGTGCCAGCAGCCAAGGAGCAGGGAACAATGAGCAGTTCTTC.

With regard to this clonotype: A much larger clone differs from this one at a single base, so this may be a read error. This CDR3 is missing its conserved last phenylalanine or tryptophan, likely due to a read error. DNA of the CDR3: TGTGCCAGCAGCTGGGGACAGGGGGGGAGCACTGAAGCTTTCCTT. Residues: CASSWGQGGSTEAFL. The rearrangement uses TRBV7-2 and TRBJ1-1; 11 bases line up with TRBD1. Per the germline V gene, CDR1 is SGHTA and CDR2 is FQGNSA. The CDR3 length is 15 residues. V lost 4 bases and J lost 4; bases outside the gene matches: 5.

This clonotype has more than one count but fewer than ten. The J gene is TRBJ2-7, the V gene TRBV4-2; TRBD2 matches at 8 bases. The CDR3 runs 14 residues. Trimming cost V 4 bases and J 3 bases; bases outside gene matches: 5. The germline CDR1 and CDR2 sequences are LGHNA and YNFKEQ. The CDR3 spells CASSPESGSYEQYF. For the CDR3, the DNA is TGTGCCAGCAGCCCCGAGAGCGGGAGCTACGAGCAGTACTTC.

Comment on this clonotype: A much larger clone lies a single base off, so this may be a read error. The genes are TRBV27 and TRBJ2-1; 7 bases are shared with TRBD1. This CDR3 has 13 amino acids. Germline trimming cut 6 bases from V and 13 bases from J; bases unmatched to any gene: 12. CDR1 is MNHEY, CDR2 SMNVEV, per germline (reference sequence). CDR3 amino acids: CASSPDRALDQFF. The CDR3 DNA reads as TGTGCCAGCAGCCCAGACAGGGCTTTAGACCAGTTCTTC.

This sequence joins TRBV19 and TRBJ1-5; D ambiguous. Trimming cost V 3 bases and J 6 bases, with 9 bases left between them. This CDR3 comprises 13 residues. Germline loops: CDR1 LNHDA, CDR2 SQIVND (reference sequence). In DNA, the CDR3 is TGTGCCAGTAGTATTAGTGGGTTTCAGCCCCAGCATTTT. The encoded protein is CASSISGFQPQHF.

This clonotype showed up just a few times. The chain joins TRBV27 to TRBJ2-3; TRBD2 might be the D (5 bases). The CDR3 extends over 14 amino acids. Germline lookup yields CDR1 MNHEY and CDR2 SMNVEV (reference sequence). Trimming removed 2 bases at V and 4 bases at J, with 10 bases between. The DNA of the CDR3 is TGTGCCAGCAGTTTAAAACCGGGGTCAGATACGCAGTATTTT. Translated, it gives CASSLKPGSDTQYF.

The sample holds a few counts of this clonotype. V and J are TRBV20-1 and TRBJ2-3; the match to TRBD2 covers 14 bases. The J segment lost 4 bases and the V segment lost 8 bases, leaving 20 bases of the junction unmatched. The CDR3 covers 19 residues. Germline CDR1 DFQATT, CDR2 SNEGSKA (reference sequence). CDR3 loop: CSSSRTGPGLAGVADTQYF. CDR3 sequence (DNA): TGCAGTTCAAGTCGGACAGGACCGGGACTAGCGGGAGTCGCAGATACGCAGTATTTT.

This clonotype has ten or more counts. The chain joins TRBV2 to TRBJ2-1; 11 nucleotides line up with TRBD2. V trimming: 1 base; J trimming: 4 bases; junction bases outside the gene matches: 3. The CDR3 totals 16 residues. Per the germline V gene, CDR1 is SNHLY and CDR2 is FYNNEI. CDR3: CASSEVGTSGYNEQFF. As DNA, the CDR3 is TGTGCCAGCAGTGAAGTCGGGACTAGCGGTTACAATGAGCAGTTCTTC.